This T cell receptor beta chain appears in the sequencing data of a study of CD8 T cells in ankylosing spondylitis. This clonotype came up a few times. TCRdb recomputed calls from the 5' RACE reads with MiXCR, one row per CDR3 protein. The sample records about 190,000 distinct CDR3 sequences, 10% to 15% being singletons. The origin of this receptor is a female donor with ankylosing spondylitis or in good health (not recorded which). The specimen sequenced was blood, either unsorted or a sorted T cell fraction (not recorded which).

CDR3 residues: CASSFGTEAFF. The CDR3 DNA sequence: TGTGCCAGCAGTTTTGGCACTGAAGCTTTCTTT. The chain carries TRBV28 and TRBJ1-1; no definite D call. Trimming shortened V by 3 bases and J by 4 bases, and 3 bases separated the two germline ends. From germline, CDR1 is MDHEN and CDR2 SYDVKM. The CDR3 consists of 11 residues.